This entry describes one TCR beta chain. The antigen is unknown. Those with alopecia areata gave lesional scalp punch biopsies and peripheral blood. The authors extracted RNA and reverse transcribed it into cDNA as the sequencing template. The method was immunoSEQ multiplex PCR; TCRdb's version includes in-frame clones alone and lacks a portion of them. The sample lists around 140,000 clones; roughly 50% were seen once. The entry originates in a study of CD8+ T cells in alopecia areata. For the study at large: For the treated group, dosing was oral tofacitinib at 5 to 10 mg twice daily. Findings of the study overall: Clarity of TCR sharing across patients fell short of that in mice, possibly HLA-related. Scalp data also include sequences from resident alphabeta T cells of normal skin.

The sample comprised CD4+ T cells sorted from blood. This receptor was taken from a human donor with alopecia areata.

The CDR3 region is CSVESPSYEQYF. The DNA of the CDR3 is TGCAGCGTGGAATCCCCCTCCTACGAGCAGTACTTC. This chain uses TRBV29-1 with TRBJ2-7; D remains unclear. V was pared by 6 bases and J by 0 bases, with 9 bases between. Germline V gene sequence: CDR1 SQVTM, CDR2 ANQGSEA. The CDR3 is 12 amino acids.